This T cell receptor beta chain was captured in a study of a mutant IDH1 vaccine in newly diagnosed glioma (dated by TCRdb to the early 2020s). Some background on the complete study: Eight vaccinations were administered to patients in weeks 1, 3, 5, 7, 11, 15, 19 and 23, corresponding to visits V03 through V10. Vaccination was initiated 4-6 weeks after radiotherapy alone, or concurrently with temozolomide cycles in the chemotherapy-containing groups. Of the approximately 35 treated patients, around 62% were male and around 40% were female, and a mean age of 40.4 years was recorded. Before enrollment, patients had received standard therapy of radiotherapy alone, temozolomide alone, or radiochemotherapy with temozolomide; most received the combination. Peripheral blood samples were drawn at six visits, namely V03 (baseline), V05, V07, V10, V12 and V13. Longitudinal TCRB deep sequencing was performed for some 25 treated patients wherever samples were available for exploratory analyses.

V lost 2 bases and J lost 1 base; the stretch between them is 12 bases long. CDR1 MNHEY and CDR2 SVGAGI are derived from the germline V gene. The CDR3, from cysteine to phenylalanine, totals 15 residues. Of all the DNA, just the CDR3 is kept, 45 bases in frame from base 1. To note about this clone: Its antigen remains undetermined. The record has no base qualities; no much larger clone is one base away.

Libraries were prepared through the immunoSEQ multiplex PCR assay. Following the manufacturer's protocol, the hsTCRB Kit was used to amplify rearranged TCR beta chain sequences. An Illumina MiSeq was used to sequence the TCRB libraries. For the original study's pipeline: The kit vendor's proprietary platform handled demultiplexing, trimming and gene mapping. TCRdb's version of the immuneACCESS table is confined to in-frame rearrangements and falls short of the full clone set. An unresolved V gene accounts for under half of the shortfall where checked; the remainder is of unknown origin. V, J and clone size reflect that table, while D and trimming were determined from the DNA. The sample profile shows under 70,000 clones; about 80% of them were found once. About an eighth of the sample lies in the top ten. The time point label of this sample denotes: week 23, last vaccination. Every vaccine dose consisted of 300 ug of a 20-mer mutant IDH1 peptide in Montanide, administered subcutaneously together with topical imiquimod. All donors had newly diagnosed IDH1-mutant astrocytomas of WHO grade 3 or 4 that showed loss of nuclear ATRX. The samples were drawn from NOA16, a multicentre, single-arm, open-label phase I trial in Germany that tested a mutant IDH1 peptide vaccine in humans for the first time. Genomic DNA for TCRB sequencing was extracted from EDTA blood using the DNeasy Blood and Tissue Kit.

Broader findings and caveats from the paper: Across multiple MHC alleles, vaccine-induced immune responses were seen in 90% to 95% of patients. Pseudoprogression appeared unrelated to alterations in the top peripheral T cell clonotypes detected by TCRB sequencing. According to the authors, sample limitations meant that analyses of patient blood samples could not be reproduced. PBMC samples for TCRB deep sequencing were selected based on availability.

The chain couples TRBV6-5 to TRBJ2-7; no D segment can be confidently identified. The sequencing used PBMCs, collected from a glioma patient whose treatment included an IDH1 peptide vaccine. This TCR came from a man aged 18 to 30 with glioma. The CDR3: CASSYDQWTSYEQYF. The bases are TGTGCCAGCAGTTACGATCAGTGGACGTCCTACGAGCAGTACTTC.